These T cell receptor beta chains were read from a single sample in a study of T cells after yellow fever vaccination. In TCRdb, the 5' RACE reads were re-called with MiXCR into one record per CDR3 protein. The data hold hundreds of thousands of distinct CDR3 sequences, with about 12% observed a single time. Material: PBMCs, obtained on the day of the yellow fever booster vaccination. The receptors here all came from a man younger than 45 who received the YFV17D yellow fever vaccine. Both conserved end residues are part of each CDR3. A D gene is named only where the DNA matches it firmly. Size is stated for part of the rows, as once, few or many counts, or as a class when the clone is expanded.

D gene,V gene,J gene,clone size,CDR3 protein,CDR3 DNA
TRBD2,TRBV7-2,TRBJ2-7,-,CASSRFGTTTYEQYF,TGTGCCAGCAGCCGATTCGGGACTACCACCTACGAGCAGTACTTC
-,TRBV6-1,TRBJ2-1,many,CATISQGRYYNEQFF,TGTGCCACCATATCCCAGGGCCGATACTACAATGAGCAGTTCTTC
-,TRBV7-2,TRBJ2-2,few,CASSPGIAGELFF,TGTGCCAGCAGCCCAGGGATTGCCGGGGAGCTGTTTTTT
-,TRBV7-2,TRBJ2-7,-,CASSLVGGVGDEQYF,TGTGCCAGCAGCTTAGTAGGAGGGGTGGGGGACGAGCAGTACTTC
-,TRBV28,TRBJ2-2,few,CASSSVWHTGELFF,TGTGCCAGCAGTTCCGTCTGGCACACCGGGGAGCTGTTTTTT
-,TRBV4-2,TRBJ2-3,few,CASSHLSREDYTDTQYF,TGTGCCAGCAGCCACCTATCGAGGGAGGACTACACAGATACGCAGTATTTT
-,TRBV4-2,TRBJ2-1,few,CASREGLADYNEQFF,TGTGCCAGCAGAGAGGGGTTAGCGGACTACAATGAGCAGTTCTTC
-,TRBV25-1,TRBJ2-3,few,CASSEGGRNTDTQYF,TGTGCCAGCAGTGAAGGAGGCAGAAACACAGATACGCAGTATTTT
TRBD2,TRBV2,TRBJ2-5,few,CASSDLAGGGKTQYF,TGTGCCAGCAGTGACCTAGCGGGAGGGGGTAAGACCCAGTACTTC
-,TRBV5-4,TRBJ2-2,-,CASSLEERTGELFF,TGTGCCAGCAGCTTGGAAGAGCGAACCGGGGAGCTGTTTTTT
-,TRBV19,TRBJ2-5,few,CASSLWTGETQYF,TGTGCCAGTAGTCTATGGACGGGTGAGACCCAGTACTTC
-,TRBV5-6,TRBJ2-3,-,CASRPTGSGTDTQYF,TGTGCCAGCAGGCCAACAGGGTCTGGCACAGATACGCAGTATTTT
TRBD2,TRBV29-1,TRBJ2-1,-,CSVEGLAEAYEQFF,TGCAGCGTTGAGGGCCTAGCGGAGGCGTATGAGCAGTTCTTC
-,TRBV30,TRBJ2-2,-,CAWSGQPNTGELFF,TGTGCCTGGAGCGGGCAGCCGAACACCGGGGAGCTGTTTTTT
-,TRBV6-2/TRBV6-3,TRBJ1-5,few,CASSYDRPNQPQHF,TGTGCCAGCAGTTACGACAGACCCAATCAGCCCCAGCATTTT
-,TRBV7-2,TRBJ2-3,-,CASSLLGRGTDTQYF,TGTGCCAGCAGCTTACTTGGCAGGGGCACAGATACGCAGTATTTT
-,TRBV7-9,TRBJ2-2,-,CASSLNLGRLQAGELFF,TGTGCCAGCAGCTTAAATCTGGGAAGGCTCCAGGCCGGGGAGCTGTTTTTT
TRBD2,TRBV7-2,TRBJ2-7,-,CASSWDRTSGSYEQYF,TGTGCCAGCAGCTGGGACCGGACTAGCGGGAGCTACGAGCAGTACTTC
-,TRBV4-3,TRBJ2-5,-,CASSQDILETQYF,TGCGCCAGCAGCCAAGATATTTTAGAGACCCAGTACTTC
-,TRBV6-1,TRBJ1-5,few,CASSEGKGTYSNQPQHF,TGTGCCAGCAGTGAAGGGAAAGGAACATATAGCAATCAGCCCCAGCATTTT
-,TRBV7-2,TRBJ1-3,few,CASSPRTAGNTIYF,TGTGCCAGCAGCCCCCGGACTGCTGGAAACACCATATATTTT
TRBD2,TRBV5-1,TRBJ2-3,few,CASRRLAGGPDTQYF,TGCGCCAGCAGAAGATTAGCGGGAGGGCCAGATACGCAGTATTTT
-,TRBV6-1,TRBJ1-6,few,CASSPARDYNSPLHF,TGTGCCAGCAGTCCGGCCCGGGACTATAATTCACCCCTCCACTTT
-,TRBV3-1,TRBJ1-1,-,CASSQAIGTEAFF,TGTGCCAGCAGCCAAGCAATTGGCACTGAAGCTTTCTTT
TRBD1,TRBV6-5,TRBJ2-7,few,CASRPDRGGYEQYF,TGTGCCAGCAGGCCGGACAGGGGAGGCTACGAGCAGTACTTC
-,TRBV3-1,TRBJ1-1,few,CASSQVGSPSTEAFF,TGTGCCAGCAGCCAAGTGGGGAGCCCTAGCACTGAAGCTTTCTTT
TRBD2,TRBV7-9,TRBJ2-7,few,CASSAASGNQQQYF,TGTGCCAGCAGCGCTGCTAGCGGGAATCAGCAGCAGTACTTC
-,TRBV20-1,TRBJ2-3,few,CSARTGLSDTQYF,TGCAGTGCTAGAACCGGGCTCTCAGATACGCAGTATTTT
-,TRBV7-2,TRBJ2-1,-,CASRRAGTHEYNEQFF,TGTGCCAGCAGGCGAGCCGGGACTCATGAATACAATGAGCAGTTCTTC
-,TRBV12-3/TRBV12-4,TRBJ2-3,-,CASSLGDYSDTQYF,TGTGCCAGCAGTTTAGGAGACTACAGTGATACGCAGTATTTT